This TCR beta chain stems from a study of blood T cell repertoires in COVID-19. Study-wide background: Whether acute or convalescent, the COVID-19 samples came from the United States, Italy and Spain. Sample material is recorded as cDNA or gDNA derived from T cells, B-cell-depleted T cells, or PBMCs.

Original analysis: Researchers report that nucleated cell counts were estimated from reference gene primer amplification. Assay: immunoSEQ multiplex PCR; the TCRdb copy retains only in-frame clones and omits some. V and J calls and clone size are those listed in that table; D and trimming were worked out from the DNA. The profile shows some 150,000 clones, around 82% of them singletons. The CDR3 contains 15 residues. V lost 9 bases and J 0 bases, leaving 15 bases between the germline ends. Germline loops: CDR1 LNHDA, CDR2 SQIVND (reference sequence). The chain is built from TRBV19 and TRBJ1-5; D call uncertain. The TCR was taken from a human donor in a cohort sampled during active COVID-19. Sequences were obtained from peripheral blood. The CDR3 coding sequence is TGTGCCAGACCCTGGACGGGAGATAGCAATCAGCCCCAGCATTTT. This sequence encodes CARPWTGDSNQPQHF.